These T cell receptor beta chains were read from a single sample in a study of beta chain features in type 1 diabetes. Profiled with immunoSEQ multiplex PCR; TCRdb holds only in-frame clones, not every one. The sample carries some 240,000 clones, around 9.9% recorded once. The specimen sequenced was central memory CD4+ T cells from blood. These receptors all come from a man aged 18 to 29 in good health. Each CDR3 is given with its conserved first and last residue. Each record gives: J gene, V gene, clone size, CDR3 protein. Clone size is stated in some rows and not others, as once, few, many or a class when expanded.

TRBJ2-1,TRBV4-3,few,CASRTSGSPYNEQFF
TRBJ2-7,TRBV11-2,NA,CASSLDRVSEQYF
TRBJ2-1,TRBV5-5,NA,CASSQAPDRTSGSPEQFF
TRBJ2-2,TRBV7-6,NA,CASRQTAGTGELFF
TRBJ2-6,TRBV14,NA,CASSRRDRGSGANVLTF
TRBJ2-7,TRBV30,many,CAWRLAGGSEQYF
TRBJ2-5,TRBV11-3,NA,CASSMTGVTGETQYF
TRBJ2-7,TRBV30,few,CAWSFSGPTEQYF
TRBJ2-5,TRBV2,NA,CASSARSSGGIKTQYF
TRBJ2-7,TRBV7-8,few,CASSRGTGGIYEQYF
TRBJ2-2,TRBV19,NA,CASSIDSPRDTGELFF
TRBJ2-5,TRBV5-4,NA,CASSSQGGGQETQYF
TRBJ2-3,TRBV7-9,many,CASSLDSSTDTQYF
TRBJ2-1,TRBV4-2,few,CASSQAGNEQFF
TRBJ2-2,TRBV5-1,few,CASSLIALTNTGELFF
TRBJ2-3,TRBV28,NA,CASSLGGRDTQYF
TRBJ2-7,TRBV5-1,NA,CASSLEATSYEQYF
TRBJ2-2,TRBV2,many,CASSELGLSITGELFF
TRBJ1-1,TRBV25-1,NA,CASQSVRTAKTEAFF
TRBJ1-5,TRBV30,NA,CAWSSFRAADNQPQHF
TRBJ2-4,TRBV25-1,few,CASRARGIQYF
TRBJ1-2,TRBV5-1,many,CASSSLGGQDGYTF
TRBJ1-2,TRBV7-9,NA,CASSLAGTAIF
TRBJ1-5,TRBV18,many,CASSEQLDRANQPQHF
TRBJ1-4,TRBV15,NA,CATSLGEKLFF
TRBJ2-1,TRBV7-9,NA,CASSLGSSYNEQFF
TRBJ2-2,TRBV30,few,CAWSAITFNTGELFF
TRBJ2-7,TRBV7-2,NA,CASSPIIREQYF
TRBJ1-5,TRBV6-5,NA,CASSYADPKYNQPQHF
TRBJ1-4,TRBV27,NA,CASRQQGANEKLFF
TRBJ2-2,TRBV9,few,CASSVDGGSVVGELFF
TRBJ2-1,TRBV21-1,few,CASSAQTSGSYNEQFF
TRBJ1-2,TRBV6-1,few,CASSDTTDRKGGYTF
TRBJ1-2,TRBV30,NA,CAWSQGGNYGYTF
TRBJ2-1,TRBV19,NA,CASRSLSSYNEQFF
TRBJ2-7,TRBV6-5,few,CASRDRLTYEQYF
TRBJ2-7,TRBV2,NA,CASTKPGTGGAEQYF
TRBJ2-1,TRBV29-1,few,CSVGAGVVTSYNEQFF
TRBJ2-1,TRBV29-1,few,CSVVTSGRTPYNEQFF
TRBJ2-1,TRBV15,few,CATSHRLARGLEQFF
TRBJ2-5,TRBV7-9,NA,CASSPRLAGEETQYF
TRBJ1-2,TRBV4-2,few,CASSYRGYYGYTF
TRBJ2-1,TRBV7-2,few,CASSLGALAGGRYNEQFF
TRBJ2-3,TRBV7-6,many,CASSFYTDTQYF
TRBJ1-2,TRBV4-1,NA,CASSQEGLYGYTF
TRBJ2-5,TRBV7-9,NA,CASSSHKTVREYF
TRBJ2-7,TRBV19,NA,CASSVDSSVLGQYF
TRBJ2-1,TRBV6-6,few,CASRARDEQFF
TRBJ2-3,TRBV30,NA,CAWSVRQVFADTQYF
TRBJ2-5,TRBV7-7,NA,CASSFGGLETQYF
TRBJ2-3,TRBV9,many,CASSVARSTDTQYF
TRBJ2-1,TRBV11-2,many,CASSLDLYMAVNSYNEQFF
TRBJ2-1,TRBV9,NA,CASSGTGGNYNEQFF
TRBJ2-7,TRBV9,few,CASSRGVDPSYEQYF
TRBJ2-2,TRBV29-1,once,CSAGGQGIGAGELFF